These 10 T cell receptor beta chains came from one sample sequenced in a study of blood T cell repertoires in COVID-19. Here immunoSEQ multiplex PCR was the method, and the copy in TCRdb shows in-frame clones only, minus some. The table lists about 110,000 clones, 88% of them singletons, with 3.3% in the top ten. Sequencing was carried out using peripheral blood. These receptor sequences come from a woman between 45 and 60 years old with acute or convalescent COVID-19.

This chain connects TRBV4-1 to TRBJ2-2, with 11 bases fitting TRBD2. There are 18 residues in the CDR3. In germline, CDR1 is MGHRA, CDR2 YSYEKL. With 0 bases clipped from V and 0 bases from J, the junction kept 3 bases outside the gene matches. CDR3 nucleotide sequence: TGCGCCAGCAGCCAAGAGGGACTAGCGGAGGCGAACACCGGGGAGCTGTTTTTT. It translates to CASSQEGLAEANTGELFF.

The chain is built from TRBV2 and TRBJ1-4, with no clear D. CDR1 SNHLY and CDR2 FYNNEI come from the germline V gene. Trimming cost V 2 bases and J 4 bases, with 5 bases left between them. The CDR3 contains 13 residues. This chain's CDR3 is CASSERLNEKLFF. In DNA form, the CDR3 reads TGTGCCAGCAGTGAAAGACTTAATGAAAAACTGTTTTTT.

The chain uses TRBV5-1 and TRBJ2-6, with 7 nucleotides matching TRBD1. CDR1 and CDR2 from the germline V gene are SGHRS and YFSETQ. This CDR3 has 17 residues. J was trimmed by 1 base and V by 4 bases; bases with no gene match: 8. For the CDR3, the DNA is TGCGCCAGCAGCAGGAACCCACAGGGGTCTGGGGCCAACGTCCTGACTTTC. It codes for CASSRNPQGSGANVLTF.

This clone has only one observation. This sequence joins TRBV7-9 and TRBJ2-3; D is possibly TRBD2 (6 bases). CDR1 is SEHNR and CDR2 is FQNEAQ in the germline V gene (reference sequence). This CDR3 contains 15 residues. V gave up 5 bases and J gave up 1 base, with 13 bases separating them. The CDR3 here is CASSREAGGTDTQYF. The DNA of the CDR3 is TGTGCCAGCAGCCGTGAAGCGGGTGGCACAGATACGCAGTATTTT. Looking up the rest from reference TRBV7-9 and TRBJ2-3 gives the full variable domain: DTGVSQNPRHKITKRGQNVTFRCDPISEHNRLYWYRQTLGQGPEFLTYFQNEAQLEKSRLLSDRFSAERPKGSFSTLEIQRTEQGDSAMYLCASSREAGGTDTQYFGPGTRLTVL.

The V gene is TRBV19, the J gene TRBJ2-3, with 9 bases aligning to TRBD1. The CDR3 is 15 residues long. Trimming at V came to 5 bases and at J to 6 bases, leaving 9 bases not matched to a gene. Germline V gene sequence: CDR1 LNHDA, CDR2 SQIVND (reference sequence). In DNA form, the CDR3 reads TGTGCCAGTAGTCTAGGACAGGGGCGCGCGGATACGCAGTATTTT. Its translation: CASSLGQGRADTQYF. Together with reference TRBV19 and TRBJ2-3, the CDR3 gives the full variable domain: DGGITQSPKYLFRKEGQNVTLSCEQNLNHDAMYWYRQDPGQGLRLIYYSQIVNDFQKGDIAEGYSVSREKKESFPLTVTSAQKNPTAFYLCASSLGQGRADTQYFGPGTRLTVL.

The chain links TRBV6-5 to TRBJ2-7, with 7 bases lining up with TRBD2. Germline CDR1 MNHEY, CDR2 SVGAGI. V was pared by 0 bases and J by 4 bases, with 3 bases of the junction left unmatched. The CDR3 has 14 residues. The CDR3 coding sequence is TGTGCCAGCAGTTACTCGCTAGCGGCGTACGAGCAGTACTTC. Amino acid sequence: CASSYSLAAYEQYF.

J is TRBJ2-2 and V is TRBV29-1, with a possible D match to TRBD2 (5 bases). From germline, CDR1 is SQVTM and CDR2 ANQGSEA. The CDR3 consists of 14 residues. V lost 6 bases and J 8 bases, leaving 19 bases between the germline ends. Written as DNA, the CDR3 is TGCAGCGTCTCCGGGGTTATAGGATCTGGGGAGCTGTTTTTT. It is translated as CSVSGVIGSGELFF.

This clone was recorded only once. The genes are TRBV9 and TRBJ1-2, with 7 bases lining up with TRBD1. The V segment lost 0 bases and the J segment 4 bases; nucleotides outside the gene matches: 6. Per the germline V gene, CDR1 is SGDLS and CDR2 is YYNGEE. The CDR3 loop spans 15 amino acids. In DNA, the CDR3 is TGTGCCAGCAGCGTAGCTGAGGGGGCCGGCTATGGCTACACCTTC. Protein product: CASSVAEGAGYGYTF.

The chain links TRBV7-9 to TRBJ2-5; TRBD1 agrees at 7 bases. The V and J ends lost 1 base and 7 bases, in that order; junction bases with no gene match: 12. The CDR3 is 16 residues long. Germline CDR1 and CDR2: SEHNR and FQNEAQ (reference sequence). The CDR3 bases are TGTGCCAGCAGCTTAGGAGGGGGCTTTACAGAGGGGACCCAGTACTTC. As protein: CASSLGGGFTEGTQYF.

The chain combines TRBV4-1 with TRBJ2-7; 12 bases match TRBD1. The CDR3 covers 14 residues. With 1 base clipped from V and 5 bases from J, the junction kept 0 bases outside the gene matches. CDR1 is MGHRA, CDR2 YSYEKL, per germline. The CDR3 sequence is CASSQGDRGHEQYF. In nucleotides, the CDR3 is TGCGCCAGCAGCCAAGGGGACAGGGGGCACGAGCAGTACTTC.